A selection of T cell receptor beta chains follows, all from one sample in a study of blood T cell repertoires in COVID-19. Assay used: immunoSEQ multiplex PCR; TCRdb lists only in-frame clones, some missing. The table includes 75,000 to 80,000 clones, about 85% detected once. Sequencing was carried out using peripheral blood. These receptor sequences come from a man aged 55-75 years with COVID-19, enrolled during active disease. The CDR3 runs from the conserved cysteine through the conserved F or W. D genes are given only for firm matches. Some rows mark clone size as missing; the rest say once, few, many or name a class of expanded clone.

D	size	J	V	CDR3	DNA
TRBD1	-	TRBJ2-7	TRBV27	CASIPLVWDRAYYEQYF	TGTGCCAGCATTCCTTTGGTGTGGGACAGGGCTTACTACGAGCAGTACTTC
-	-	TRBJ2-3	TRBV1	CTSSQDEAGGSTDTQYF	TGCACCAGCAGCCAAGATGAGGCGGGGGGCAGCACAGATACGCAGTATTTT
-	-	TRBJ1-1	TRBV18	CASSPPGTKNTEAFF	TGTGCCAGCTCACCACCCGGGACAAAAAACACTGAAGCTTTCTTT
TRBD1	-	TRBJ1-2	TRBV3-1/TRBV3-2	CASSQGGQGLRYGYTF	TGTGCCAGCAGCCAAGGGGGACAGGGGTTGAGGTATGGCTACACCTTC
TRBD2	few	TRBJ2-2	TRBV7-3	CASSLTSGRVNTGELFF	TGTGCCAGCAGCTTAACTAGCGGGAGGGTGAACACCGGGGAGCTGTTTTTT
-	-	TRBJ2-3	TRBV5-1	CASSFNINTDTQYF	TGCGCCAGCAGCTTTAACATAAACACAGATACGCAGTATTTT
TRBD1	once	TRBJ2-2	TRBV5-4	CASSLKGAGTGELFF	TGTGCCAGCAGCTTGAAGGGGGCGGGCACCGGGGAGCTGTTTTTT
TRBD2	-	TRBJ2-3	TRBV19	CASSTWTSGLTDTQYF	TGTGCCAGTAGTACTTGGACTAGCGGGCTCACAGATACGCAGTATTTT
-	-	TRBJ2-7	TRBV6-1	CASSEHWGLNTYEQYF	TGTGCCAGCAGTGAACATTGGGGCCTCAACACCTACGAGCAGTACTTC
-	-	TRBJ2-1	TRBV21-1	CASSTLVPGQSYNEQFF	TGTGCCAGCAGCACCTTAGTTCCGGGACAGTCCTACAATGAGCAGTTCTTC
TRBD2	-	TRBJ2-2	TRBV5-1	CASSLGPAGENTGELFF	TGCGCCAGCAGCTTGGGGCCAGCGGGGGAGAACACCGGGGAGCTGTTTTTT